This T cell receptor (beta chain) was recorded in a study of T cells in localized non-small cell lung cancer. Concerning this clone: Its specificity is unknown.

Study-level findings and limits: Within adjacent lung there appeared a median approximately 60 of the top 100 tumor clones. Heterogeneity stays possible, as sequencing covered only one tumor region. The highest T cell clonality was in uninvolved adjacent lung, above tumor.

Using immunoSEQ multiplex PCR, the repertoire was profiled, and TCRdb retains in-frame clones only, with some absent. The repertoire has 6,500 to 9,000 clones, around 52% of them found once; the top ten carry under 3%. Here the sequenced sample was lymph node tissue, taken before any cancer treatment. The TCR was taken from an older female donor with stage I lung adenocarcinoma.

This CDR3 reads CASRKQGARQETQYF. The CDR3 nucleotides read TGTGCCAGTAGGAAACAGGGGGCCCGTCAAGAGACCCAGTACTTC. This chain connects TRBV19 to TRBJ2-5, with 9 positions matching TRBD1. V gave up 6 bases and J gave up 2 bases; unmatched junction bases: 7. The CDR3 length is 15 residues. The germline CDR1 and CDR2 sequences are LNHDA and SQIVND (reference sequence).